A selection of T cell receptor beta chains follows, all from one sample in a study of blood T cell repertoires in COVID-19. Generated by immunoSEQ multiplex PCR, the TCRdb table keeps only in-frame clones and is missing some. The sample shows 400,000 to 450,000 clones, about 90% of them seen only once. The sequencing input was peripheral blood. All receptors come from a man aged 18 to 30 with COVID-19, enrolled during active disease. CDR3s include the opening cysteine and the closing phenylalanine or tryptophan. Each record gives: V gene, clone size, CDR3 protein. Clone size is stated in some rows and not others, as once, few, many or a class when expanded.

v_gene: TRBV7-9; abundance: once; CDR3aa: CASSPAASGGYEQYF
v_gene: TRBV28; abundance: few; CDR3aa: CASKRAPGGTQHF
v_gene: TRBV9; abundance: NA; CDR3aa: CASSGTGTSGRDEQFF
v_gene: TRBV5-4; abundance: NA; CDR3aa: CASSLGTSGTGETQYF
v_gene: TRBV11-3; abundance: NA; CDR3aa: CASSQDRGETQYF
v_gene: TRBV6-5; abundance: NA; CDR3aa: CASTERAHNEQFF
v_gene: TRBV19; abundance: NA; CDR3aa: CASRGTGNSPLHF
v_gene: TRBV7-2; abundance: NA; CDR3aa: CASSPAGLAGLETQYF
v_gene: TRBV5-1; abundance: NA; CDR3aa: CASSVQGLRETQYF
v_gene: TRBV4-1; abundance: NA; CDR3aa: CASSQEGSRTEAFF
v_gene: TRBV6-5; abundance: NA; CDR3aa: CASSLRTGGAYEQYF
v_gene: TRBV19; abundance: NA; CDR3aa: CASSIRGQGMVGYTF
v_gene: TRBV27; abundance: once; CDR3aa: CASSIQQGPQFF
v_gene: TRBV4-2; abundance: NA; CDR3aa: CASSFGQGNQPQHF
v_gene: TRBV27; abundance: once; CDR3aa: CASTRRVTSVNTGELFF
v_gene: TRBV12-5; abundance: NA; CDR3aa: CASGSGTSSGANVLTF
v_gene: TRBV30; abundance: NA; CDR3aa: CAWSVLIEQYF